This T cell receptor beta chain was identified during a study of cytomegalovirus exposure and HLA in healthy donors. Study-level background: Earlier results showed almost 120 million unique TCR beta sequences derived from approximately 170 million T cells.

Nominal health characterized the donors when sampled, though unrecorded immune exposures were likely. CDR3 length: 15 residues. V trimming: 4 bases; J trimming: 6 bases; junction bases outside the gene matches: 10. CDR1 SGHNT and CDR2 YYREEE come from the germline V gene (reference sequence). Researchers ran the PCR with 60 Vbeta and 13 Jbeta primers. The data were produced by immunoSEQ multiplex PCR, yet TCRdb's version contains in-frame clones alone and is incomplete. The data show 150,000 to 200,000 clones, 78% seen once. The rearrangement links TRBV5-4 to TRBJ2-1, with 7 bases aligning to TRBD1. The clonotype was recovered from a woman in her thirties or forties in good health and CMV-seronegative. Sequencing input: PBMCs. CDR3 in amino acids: CASSVFSRDSNEQFF. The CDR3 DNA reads TGTGCCAGCAGCGTCTTTTCCCGGGACAGCAATGAGCAGTTCTTC.